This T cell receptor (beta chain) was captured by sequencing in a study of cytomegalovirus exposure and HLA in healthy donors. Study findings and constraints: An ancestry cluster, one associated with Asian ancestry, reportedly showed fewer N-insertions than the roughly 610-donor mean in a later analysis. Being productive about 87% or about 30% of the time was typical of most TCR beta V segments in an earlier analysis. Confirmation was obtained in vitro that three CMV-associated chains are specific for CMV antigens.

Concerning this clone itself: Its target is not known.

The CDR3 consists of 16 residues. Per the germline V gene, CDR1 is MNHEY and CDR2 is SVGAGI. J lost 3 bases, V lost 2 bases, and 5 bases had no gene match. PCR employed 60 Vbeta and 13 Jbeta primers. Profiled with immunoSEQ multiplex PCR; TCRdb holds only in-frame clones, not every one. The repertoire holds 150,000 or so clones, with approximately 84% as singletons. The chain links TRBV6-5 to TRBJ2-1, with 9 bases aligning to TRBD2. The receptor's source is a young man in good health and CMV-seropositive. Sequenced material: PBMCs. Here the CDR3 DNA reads TGTGCCAGCAGTTACGCGCTAGCGGGATACTACAATGAGCAGTTCTTC. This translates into CASSYALAGYYNEQFF.